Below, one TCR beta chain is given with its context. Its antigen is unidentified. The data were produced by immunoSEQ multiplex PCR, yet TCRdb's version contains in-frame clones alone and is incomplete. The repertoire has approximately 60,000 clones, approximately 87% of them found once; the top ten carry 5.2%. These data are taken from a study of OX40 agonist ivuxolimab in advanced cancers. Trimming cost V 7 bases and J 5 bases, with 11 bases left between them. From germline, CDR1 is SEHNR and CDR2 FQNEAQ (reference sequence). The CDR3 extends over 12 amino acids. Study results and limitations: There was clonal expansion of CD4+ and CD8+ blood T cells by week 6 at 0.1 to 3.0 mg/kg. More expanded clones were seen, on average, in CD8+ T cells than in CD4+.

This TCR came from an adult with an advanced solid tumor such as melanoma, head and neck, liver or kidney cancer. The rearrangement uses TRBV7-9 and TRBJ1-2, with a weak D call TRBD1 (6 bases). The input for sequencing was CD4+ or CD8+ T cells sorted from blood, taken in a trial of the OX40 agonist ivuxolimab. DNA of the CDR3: TGTGCCAGCACATCCCAGGGGTATGGCTACACCTTC. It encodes CASTSQGYGYTF. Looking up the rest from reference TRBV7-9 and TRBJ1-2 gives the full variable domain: DTGVSQNPRHKITKRGQNVTFRCDPISEHNRLYWYRQTLGQGPEFLTYFQNEAQLEKSRLLSDRFSAERPKGSFSTLEIQRTEQGDSAMYLCASTSQGYGYTFGSGTRLTVV.